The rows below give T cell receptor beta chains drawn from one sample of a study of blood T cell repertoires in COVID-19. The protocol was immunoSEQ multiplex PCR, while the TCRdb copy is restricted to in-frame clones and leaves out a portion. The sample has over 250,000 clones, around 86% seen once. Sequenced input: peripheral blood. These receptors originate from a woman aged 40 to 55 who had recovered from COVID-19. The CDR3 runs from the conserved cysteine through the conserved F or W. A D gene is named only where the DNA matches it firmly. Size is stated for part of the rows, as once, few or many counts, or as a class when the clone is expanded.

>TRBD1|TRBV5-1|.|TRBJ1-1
TGCGCCAGCAGCTTGTGGGGGGACAGGGGAGGCACTGAAGCTTTCTTT
CASSLWGDRGGTEAFF
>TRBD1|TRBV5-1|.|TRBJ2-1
TGCGCCAGCAGCGTGGACAGGGGGCACAGGATCTTCACCGAGCAGTTCTTC
CASSVDRGHRIFTEQFF
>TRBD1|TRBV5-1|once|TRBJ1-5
TGCGCCAGCAGCTCGGGGACAGGTGGCAATCAGCCCCAGCATTTT
CASSSGTGGNQPQHF
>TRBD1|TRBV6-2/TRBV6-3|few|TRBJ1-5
TGTGCCAGCAGTTACACAGGGGAGAATCAGCCCCAGCATTTT
CASSYTGENQPQHF
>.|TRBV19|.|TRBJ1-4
TGTGCCAGTAGTATAGACCGGAGGCGGGAGAGGGATTTCGAAAAACTGTTTTTT
CASSIDRRRERDFEKLFF
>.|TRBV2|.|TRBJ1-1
TGTGCCAGCAGTGTACTGGCTGAAGCTTTCTTT
CASSVLAEAFF
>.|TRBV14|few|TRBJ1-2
TGTGCCAGCAGCCAGACGACAGGTGGCTATGGCTACACCTTC
CASSQTTGGYGYTF
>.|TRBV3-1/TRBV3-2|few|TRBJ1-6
TGTGCCAGCAGCCAAGAGGGAGGGTCACCCCTCCACTTT
CASSQEGGSPLHF
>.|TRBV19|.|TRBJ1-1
TGTGCCAGTAGTACCCTCGACAGGAACACTGAAGCTTTCTTT
CASSTLDRNTEAFF
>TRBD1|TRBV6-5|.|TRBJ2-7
TGTGCCAGCAGTCCCTGGGGACAGGGTGGCGAGCAGTACTTC
CASSPWGQGGEQYF